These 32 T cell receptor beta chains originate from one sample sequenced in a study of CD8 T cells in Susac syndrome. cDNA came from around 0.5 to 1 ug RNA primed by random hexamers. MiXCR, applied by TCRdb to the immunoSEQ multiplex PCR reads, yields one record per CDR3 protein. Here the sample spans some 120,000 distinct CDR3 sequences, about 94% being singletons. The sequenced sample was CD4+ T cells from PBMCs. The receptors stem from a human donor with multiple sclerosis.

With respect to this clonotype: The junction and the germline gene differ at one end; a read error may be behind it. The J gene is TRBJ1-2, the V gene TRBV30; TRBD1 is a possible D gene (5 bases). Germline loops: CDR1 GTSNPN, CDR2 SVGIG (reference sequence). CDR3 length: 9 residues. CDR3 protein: CASGPPLSF. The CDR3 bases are TGTGCCTCGGGACCGCCGCTCTCCTTC.

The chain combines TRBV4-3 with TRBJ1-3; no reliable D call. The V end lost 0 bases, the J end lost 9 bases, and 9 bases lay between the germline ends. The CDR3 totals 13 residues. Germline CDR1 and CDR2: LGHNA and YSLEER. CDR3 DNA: TGCGCCAGCAGCCAAGACCCCGGTGGCACCATATATTTT. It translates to CASSQDPGGTIYF.

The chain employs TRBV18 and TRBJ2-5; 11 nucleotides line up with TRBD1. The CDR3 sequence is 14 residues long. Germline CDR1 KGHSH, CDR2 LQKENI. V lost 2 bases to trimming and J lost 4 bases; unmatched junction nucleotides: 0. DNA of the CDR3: TGTGCCAGCTCACCAGGGACAGGGGGAGAGACCCAGTACTTC. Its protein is CASSPGTGGETQYF. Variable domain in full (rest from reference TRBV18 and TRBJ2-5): NAGVMQNPRHLVRRRGQEARLRCSPMKGHSHVYWYRQLPEEGLKFMVYLQKENIIDESGMPKERFSAEFPKEGPSILRIQQVVRGDSAAYFCASSPGTGGETQYFGPGTRLLVL.

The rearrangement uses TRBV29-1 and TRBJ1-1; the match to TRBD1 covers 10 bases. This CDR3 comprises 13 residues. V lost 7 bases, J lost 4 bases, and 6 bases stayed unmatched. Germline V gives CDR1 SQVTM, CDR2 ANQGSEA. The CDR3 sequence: CSGAGTGATEAFF. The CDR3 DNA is TGCAGCGGAGCCGGGACAGGGGCCACTGAAGCTTTCTTT.

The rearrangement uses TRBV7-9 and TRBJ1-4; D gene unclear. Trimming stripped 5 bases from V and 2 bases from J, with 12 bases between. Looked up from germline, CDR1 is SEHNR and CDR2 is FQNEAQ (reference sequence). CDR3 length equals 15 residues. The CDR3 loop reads CASSQGVTTNEKLFF. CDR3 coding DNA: TGTGCCAGCAGCCAAGGTGTCACGACTAATGAAAAACTGTTTTTT.

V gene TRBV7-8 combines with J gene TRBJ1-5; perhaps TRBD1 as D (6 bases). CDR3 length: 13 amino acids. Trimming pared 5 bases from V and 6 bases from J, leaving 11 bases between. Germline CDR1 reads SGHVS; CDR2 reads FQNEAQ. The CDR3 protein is CASSGDTAQPQHF. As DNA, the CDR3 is TGTGCCAGCAGCGGGGACACCGCTCAGCCCCAGCATTTT.

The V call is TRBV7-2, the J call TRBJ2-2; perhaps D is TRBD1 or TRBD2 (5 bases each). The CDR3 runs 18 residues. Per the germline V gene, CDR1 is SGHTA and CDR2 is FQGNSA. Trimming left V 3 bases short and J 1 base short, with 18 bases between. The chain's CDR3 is CASSFRGANLKNTGELFF. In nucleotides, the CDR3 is TGTGCCAGCAGCTTCCGAGGGGCTAACCTAAAGAACACCGGGGAGCTGTTTTTT. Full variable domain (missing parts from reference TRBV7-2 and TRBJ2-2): GAGVSQSPSNKVTEKGKDVELRCDPISGHTALYWYRQSLGQGLEFLIYFQGNSAPDKSGLPSDRFSAERTGGSVSTLTIQRTQQEDSAVYLCASSFRGANLKNTGELFFGEGSRLTVL.

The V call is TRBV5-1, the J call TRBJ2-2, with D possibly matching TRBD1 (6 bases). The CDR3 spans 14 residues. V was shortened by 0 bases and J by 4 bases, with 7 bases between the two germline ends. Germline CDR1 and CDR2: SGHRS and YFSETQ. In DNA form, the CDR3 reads TGCGCCAGCAGCTTGGAAGGGGGCACCGGGGAGCTGTTTTTT. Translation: CASSLEGGTGELFF. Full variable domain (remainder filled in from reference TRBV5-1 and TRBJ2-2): KAGVTQTPRYLIKTRGQQVTLSCSPISGHRSVSWYQQTPGQGLQFLFEYFSETQRNKGNFPGRFSGRQFSNSRSEMNVSTLELGDSALYLCASSLEGGTGELFFGEGSRLTVL.

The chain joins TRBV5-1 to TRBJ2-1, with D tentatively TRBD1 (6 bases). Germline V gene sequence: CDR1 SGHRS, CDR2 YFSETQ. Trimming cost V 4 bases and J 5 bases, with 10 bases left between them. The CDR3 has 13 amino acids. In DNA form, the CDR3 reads TGCGCCAGCAGCGTAGCAGGGGACAATGAGCAGTTCTTC. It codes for CASSVAGDNEQFF.

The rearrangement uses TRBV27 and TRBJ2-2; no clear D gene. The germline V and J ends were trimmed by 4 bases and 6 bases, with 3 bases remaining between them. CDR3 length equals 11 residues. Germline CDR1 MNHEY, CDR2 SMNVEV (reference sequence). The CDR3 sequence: CASSSAGELFF. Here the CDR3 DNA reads TGTGCCAGCAGTTCAGCCGGGGAGCTGTTTTTT.

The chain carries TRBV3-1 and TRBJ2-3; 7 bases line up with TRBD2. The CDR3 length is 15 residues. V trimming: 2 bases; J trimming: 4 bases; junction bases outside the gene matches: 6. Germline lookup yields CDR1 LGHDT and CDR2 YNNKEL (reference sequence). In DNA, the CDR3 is TGTGCCAGCAGCCAACGGGGGGAGGGAGCAGATACGCAGTATTTT. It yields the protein CASSQRGEGADTQYF.

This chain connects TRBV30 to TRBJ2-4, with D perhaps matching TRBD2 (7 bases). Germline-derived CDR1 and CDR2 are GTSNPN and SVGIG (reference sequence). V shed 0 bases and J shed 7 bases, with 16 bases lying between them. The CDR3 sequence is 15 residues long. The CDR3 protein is CAWSVEGGPGNIQYF. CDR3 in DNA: TGTGCCTGGAGTGTAGAGGGGGGGCCAGGGAACATTCAGTACTTC.

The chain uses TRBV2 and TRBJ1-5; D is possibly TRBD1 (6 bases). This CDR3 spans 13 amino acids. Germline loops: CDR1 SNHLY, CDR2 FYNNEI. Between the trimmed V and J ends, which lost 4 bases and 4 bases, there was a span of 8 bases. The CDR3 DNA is TGTGCCAGCAGTGGACAGGTAAATCAGCCCCAGCATTTT. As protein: CASSGQVNQPQHF.

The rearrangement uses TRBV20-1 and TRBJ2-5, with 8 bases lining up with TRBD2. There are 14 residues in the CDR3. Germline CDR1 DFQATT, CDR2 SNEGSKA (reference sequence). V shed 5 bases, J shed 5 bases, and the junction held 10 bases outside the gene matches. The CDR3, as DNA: TGCAGTGCTTTCCCGGGGGGGGCCCGTGAGACCCAGTACTTC. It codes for CSAFPGGARETQYF.

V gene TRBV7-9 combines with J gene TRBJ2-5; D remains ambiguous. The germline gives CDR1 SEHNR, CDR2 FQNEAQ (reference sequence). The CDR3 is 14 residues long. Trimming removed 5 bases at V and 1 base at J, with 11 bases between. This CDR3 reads CASSPGSAQETQYF. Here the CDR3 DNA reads TGTGCCAGCAGCCCAGGAAGCGCCCAAGAGACCCAGTACTTC. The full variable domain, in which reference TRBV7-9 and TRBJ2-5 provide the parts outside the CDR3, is DTGVSQNPRHKITKRGQNVTFRCDPISEHNRLYWYRQTLGQGPEFLTYFQNEAQLEKSRLLSDRFSAERPKGSFSTLEIQRTEQGDSAMYLCASSPGSAQETQYFGPGTRLLVL.

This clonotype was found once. The CDR3 spells CASSPGAGGVSPTDTQYF. The DNA for the CDR3 is TGCGCCAGCAGCCCCGGAGCGGGAGGGGTTTCTCCTACAGATACGCAGTATTTT. The chain uses TRBV5-1 and TRBJ2-3; 10 nucleotides agree with TRBD2. This CDR3 is 18 amino acids long. J was trimmed by 3 bases and V by 4 bases; bases with no gene match: 14. The germline gives CDR1 SGHRS, CDR2 YFSETQ.

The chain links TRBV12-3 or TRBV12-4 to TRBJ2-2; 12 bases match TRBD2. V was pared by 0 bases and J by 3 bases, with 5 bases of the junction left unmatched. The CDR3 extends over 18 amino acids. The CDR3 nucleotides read TGTGCCAGCAGTTTAGCGCTAGCGGGAGGGCCTTACACCGGGGAGCTGTTTTTT. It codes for CASSLALAGGPYTGELFF.

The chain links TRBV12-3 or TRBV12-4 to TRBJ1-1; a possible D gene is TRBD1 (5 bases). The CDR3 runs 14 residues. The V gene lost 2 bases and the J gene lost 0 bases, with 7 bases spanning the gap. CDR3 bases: TGTGCCAGCAGTTTACGGGGGGTGAACACTGAAGCTTTCTTT. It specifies CASSLRGVNTEAFF.

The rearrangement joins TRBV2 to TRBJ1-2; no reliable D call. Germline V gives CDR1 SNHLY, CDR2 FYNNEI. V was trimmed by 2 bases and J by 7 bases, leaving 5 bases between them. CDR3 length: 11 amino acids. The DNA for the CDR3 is TGTGCCAGCAGTGAATTTAGTGGCTACACCTTC. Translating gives CASSEFSGYTF.

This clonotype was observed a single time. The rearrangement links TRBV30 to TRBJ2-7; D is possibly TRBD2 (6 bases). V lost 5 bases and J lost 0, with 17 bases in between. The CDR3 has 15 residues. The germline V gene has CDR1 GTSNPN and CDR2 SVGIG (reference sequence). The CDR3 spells CAWAMSSGLSYEQYF. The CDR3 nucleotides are TGTGCCTGGGCAATGAGTTCGGGACTCTCCTACGAGCAGTACTTC.

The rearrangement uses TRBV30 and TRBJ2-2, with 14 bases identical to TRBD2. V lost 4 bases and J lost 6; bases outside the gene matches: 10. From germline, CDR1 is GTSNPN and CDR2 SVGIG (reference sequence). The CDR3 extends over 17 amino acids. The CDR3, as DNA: TGTGCCTGGACGAAGGGACTAGCGGGAGTAAGCTCCGGGGAGCTGTTTTTT. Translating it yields CAWTKGLAGVSSGELFF.

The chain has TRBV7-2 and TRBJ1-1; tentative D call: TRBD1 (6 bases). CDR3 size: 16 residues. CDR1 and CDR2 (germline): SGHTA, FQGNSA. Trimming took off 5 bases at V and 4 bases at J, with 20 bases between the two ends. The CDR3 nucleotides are TGTGCCAGCAGCCCTAAATCTGGACAGACTTCCACTGAAGCTTTCTTT. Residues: CASSPKSGQTSTEAFF.

CDR3: CASSVGQGVEEQYF. CDR3 bases: TGTGCCAGCAGCGTGGGACAGGGGGTGGAGGAGCAGTACTTC. This rearrangement joins TRBV9 to TRBJ2-7; 11 bases fit TRBD1. The CDR3 is 14 amino acids. The ends lost 2 bases at V and 7 bases at J; junction bases unmatched: 5. Per the germline V gene, CDR1 is SGDLS and CDR2 is YYNGEE.

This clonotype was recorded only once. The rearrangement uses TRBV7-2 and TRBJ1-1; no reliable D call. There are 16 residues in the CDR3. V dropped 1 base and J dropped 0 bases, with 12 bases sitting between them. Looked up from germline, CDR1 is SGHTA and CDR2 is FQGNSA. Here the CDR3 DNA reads TGTGCCAGCAGCTTAGGGAATATAGGGATGAACACTGAAGCTTTCTTT. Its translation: CASSLGNIGMNTEAFF.

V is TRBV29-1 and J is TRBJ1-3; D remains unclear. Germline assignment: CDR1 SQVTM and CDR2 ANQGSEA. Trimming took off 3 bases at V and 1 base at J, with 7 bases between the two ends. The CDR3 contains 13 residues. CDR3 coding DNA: TGCAGCGTTGACGGGAGATCTGGAAACACCATATATTTT. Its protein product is CSVDGRSGNTIYF.

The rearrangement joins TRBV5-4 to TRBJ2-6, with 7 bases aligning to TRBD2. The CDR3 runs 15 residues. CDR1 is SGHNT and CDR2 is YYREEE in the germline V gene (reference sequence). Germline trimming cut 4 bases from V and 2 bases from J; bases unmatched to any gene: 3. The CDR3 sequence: CASSLAGAGANVLTF. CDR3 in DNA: TGTGCCAGCAGCCTTGCGGGGGCTGGGGCCAACGTCCTGACTTTC.

In DNA form, the CDR3 reads TGTGCCAGCAGCCAATTGAGGGAAACTGAAGCTTTCTTT. This encodes CASSQLRETEAFF. The rearrangement joins TRBV16 to TRBJ1-1; D unresolved. The CDR3 loop spans 13 amino acids. V lost 1 base, J lost 5 bases, and 8 bases lay in between. Germline lookup yields CDR1 KGHSY and CDR2 FQNENV.

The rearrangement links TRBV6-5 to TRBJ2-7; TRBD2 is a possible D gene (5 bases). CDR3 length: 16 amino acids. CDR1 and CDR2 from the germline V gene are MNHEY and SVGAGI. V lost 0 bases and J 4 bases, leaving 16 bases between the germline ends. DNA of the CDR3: TGTGCCAGCAGTTACTCGAGGGTAGGTTCGTTGTACGAGCAGTACTTC. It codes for CASSYSRVGSLYEQYF.

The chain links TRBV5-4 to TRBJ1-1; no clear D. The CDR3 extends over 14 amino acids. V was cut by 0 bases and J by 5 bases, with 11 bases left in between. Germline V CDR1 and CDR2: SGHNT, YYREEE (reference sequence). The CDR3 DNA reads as TGTGCCAGCAGCTTGGAAGGTCCCTTGACTGAAGCTTTCTTT. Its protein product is CASSLEGPLTEAFF.

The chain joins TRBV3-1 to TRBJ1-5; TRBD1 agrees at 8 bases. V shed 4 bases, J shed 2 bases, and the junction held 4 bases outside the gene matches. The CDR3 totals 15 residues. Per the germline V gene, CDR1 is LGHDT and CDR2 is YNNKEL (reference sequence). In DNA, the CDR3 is TGTGCCAGCAGCCCACAGGGGGGTGGCAATCAGCCCCAGCATTTT. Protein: CASSPQGGGNQPQHF.

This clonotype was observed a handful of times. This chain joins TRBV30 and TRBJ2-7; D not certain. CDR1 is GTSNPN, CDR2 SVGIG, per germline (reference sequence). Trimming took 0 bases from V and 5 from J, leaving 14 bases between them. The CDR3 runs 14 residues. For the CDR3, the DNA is TGTGCCTGGAGTGTAGGTAAAGGCCTCGACGAGCAGTACTTC. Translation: CAWSVGKGLDEQYF. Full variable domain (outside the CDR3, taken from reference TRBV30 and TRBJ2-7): SQTIHQWPATLVQPVGSPLSLECTVEGTSNPNLYWYRQAAGRGLQLLFYSVGIGQISSEVPQNLSASRPQDRQFILSSKKLLLSDSGFYLCAWSVGKGLDEQYFGPGTRLTVT.

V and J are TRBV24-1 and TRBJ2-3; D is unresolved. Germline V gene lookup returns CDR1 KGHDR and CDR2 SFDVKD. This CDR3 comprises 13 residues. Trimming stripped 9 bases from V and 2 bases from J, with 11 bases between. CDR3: CATYSPNTDTQYF. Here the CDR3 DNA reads TGTGCCACCTACTCTCCTAACACAGATACGCAGTATTTT.